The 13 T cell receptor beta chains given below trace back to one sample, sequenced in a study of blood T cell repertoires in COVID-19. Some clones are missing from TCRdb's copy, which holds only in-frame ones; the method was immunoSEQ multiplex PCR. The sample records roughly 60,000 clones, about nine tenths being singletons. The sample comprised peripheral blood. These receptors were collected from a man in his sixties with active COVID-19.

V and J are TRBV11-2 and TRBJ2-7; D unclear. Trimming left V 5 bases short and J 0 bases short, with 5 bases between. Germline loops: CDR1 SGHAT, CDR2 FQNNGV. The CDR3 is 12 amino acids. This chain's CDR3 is CASSVSSYEQYF. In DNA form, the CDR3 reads TGTGCCAGCAGCGTCAGCTCCTACGAGCAGTACTTC. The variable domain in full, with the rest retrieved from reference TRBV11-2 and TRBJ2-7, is EAGVAQSPRYKIIEKRQSVAFWCNPISGHATLYWYQQILGQGPKLLIQFQNNGVVDDSQLPKDRFSAERLKGVDSTLKIQPAKLEDSAVYLCASSVSSYEQYFGPGTRLTVT.

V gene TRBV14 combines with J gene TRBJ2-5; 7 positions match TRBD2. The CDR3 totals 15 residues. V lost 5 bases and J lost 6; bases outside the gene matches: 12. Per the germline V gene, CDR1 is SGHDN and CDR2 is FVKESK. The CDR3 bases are TGTGCCAGCAGCGCAGAGAGTGGCGGGAGAAAGACCCAGTACTTC. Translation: CASSAESGGRKTQYF.

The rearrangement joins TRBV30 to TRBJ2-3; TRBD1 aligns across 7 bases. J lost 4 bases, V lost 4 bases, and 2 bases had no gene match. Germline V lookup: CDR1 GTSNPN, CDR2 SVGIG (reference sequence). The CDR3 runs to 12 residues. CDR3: CAWTGGADTQYF. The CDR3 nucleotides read TGTGCCTGGACAGGGGGAGCAGATACGCAGTATTTT.

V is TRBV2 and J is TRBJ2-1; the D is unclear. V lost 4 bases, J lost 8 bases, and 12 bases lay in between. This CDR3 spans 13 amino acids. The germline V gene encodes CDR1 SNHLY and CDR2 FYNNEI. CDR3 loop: CASSVSRGHEQFF. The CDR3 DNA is TGTGCCAGCAGTGTCTCTAGAGGCCATGAGCAGTTCTTC.

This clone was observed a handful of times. Written as DNA, the CDR3 is TGTGCCAGCAGTCGGGCTAGCGCCTCCTACAATGAGCAGTTCTTC. This translates into CASSRASASYNEQFF. The chain has TRBV6-6 and TRBJ2-1; D is possibly TRBD2 (6 bases). Trimming stripped 5 bases from V and 0 bases from J, with 11 bases between. This CDR3 has 15 residues. CDR1 is MNHNY and CDR2 is SVGAGI in the germline V gene (reference sequence).

The CDR3, as DNA: TGTGCCAGCAGCCAAGATCCAGCGGGAGGGCTGAGGTTCTTC. Translated: CASSQDPAGGLRFF. The gene calls are TRBV3-1 (or the pseudogene TRBV3-2) and TRBJ2-1; 10 nucleotides line up with TRBD2. V dropped 0 bases and J dropped 15; count of bases not matched to a gene: 8. The CDR3 length is 14 residues. CDR1 is LGHDT and CDR2 is YNNKEL in the germline V gene (reference sequence).

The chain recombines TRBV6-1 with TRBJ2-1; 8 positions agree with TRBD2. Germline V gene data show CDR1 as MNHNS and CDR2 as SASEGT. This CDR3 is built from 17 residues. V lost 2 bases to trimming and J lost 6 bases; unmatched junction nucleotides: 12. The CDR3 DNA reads TGTGCCAGCAGTGAACGATTACGGGAGGGCTCCGTCAATGAGCAGTTCTTC. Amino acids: CASSERLREGSVNEQFF.

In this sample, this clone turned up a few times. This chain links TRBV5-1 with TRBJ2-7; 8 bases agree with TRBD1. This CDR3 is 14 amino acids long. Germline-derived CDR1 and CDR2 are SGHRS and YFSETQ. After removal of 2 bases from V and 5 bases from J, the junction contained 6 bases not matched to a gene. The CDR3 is CASSFGRGRNEQYF. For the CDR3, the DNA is TGCGCCAGCAGCTTCGGCAGGGGGCGCAACGAGCAGTACTTC. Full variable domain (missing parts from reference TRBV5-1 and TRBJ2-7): KAGVTQTPRYLIKTRGQQVTLSCSPISGHRSVSWYQQTPGQGLQFLFEYFSETQRNKGNFPGRFSGRQFSNSRSEMNVSTLELGDSALYLCASSFGRGRNEQYFGPGTRLTVT.

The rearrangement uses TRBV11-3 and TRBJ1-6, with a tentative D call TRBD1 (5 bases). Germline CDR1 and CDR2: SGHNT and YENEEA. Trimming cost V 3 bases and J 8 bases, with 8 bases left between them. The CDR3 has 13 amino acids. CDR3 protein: CASSFFRDSPLHF. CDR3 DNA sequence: TGTGCCAGCAGCTTCTTCAGGGATTCACCCCTCCACTTT. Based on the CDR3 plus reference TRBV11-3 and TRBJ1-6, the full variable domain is EAGVVQSPRYKIIEKKQPVAFWCNPISGHNTLYWYLQNLGQGPELLIRYENEEAVDDSQLPKDRFSAERLKGVDSTLKIQPAELGDSAVYLCASSFFRDSPLHFGNGTRLTVT.

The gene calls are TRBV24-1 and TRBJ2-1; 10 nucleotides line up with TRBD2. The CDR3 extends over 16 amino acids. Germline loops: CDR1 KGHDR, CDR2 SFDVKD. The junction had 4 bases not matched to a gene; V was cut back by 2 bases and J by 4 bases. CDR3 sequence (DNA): TGTGCCACCAGTGATTCAAGCGGGAGGGGGTACAATGAGCAGTTCTTC. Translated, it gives CATSDSSGRGYNEQFF.

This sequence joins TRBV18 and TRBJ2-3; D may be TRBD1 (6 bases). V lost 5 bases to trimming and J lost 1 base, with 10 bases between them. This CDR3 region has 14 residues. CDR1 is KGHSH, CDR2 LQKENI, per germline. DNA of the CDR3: TGTGCCAGCTCAGCCAACAGGGGCACAGATACGCAGTATTTT. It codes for CASSANRGTDTQYF.

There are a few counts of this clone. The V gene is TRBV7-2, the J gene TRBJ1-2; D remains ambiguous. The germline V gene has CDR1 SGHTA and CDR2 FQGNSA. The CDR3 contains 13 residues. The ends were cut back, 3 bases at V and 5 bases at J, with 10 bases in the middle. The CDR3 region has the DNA TGTGCCAGCAGCTTTGACAAATCTTATGGCTACACCTTC. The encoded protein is CASSFDKSYGYTF.

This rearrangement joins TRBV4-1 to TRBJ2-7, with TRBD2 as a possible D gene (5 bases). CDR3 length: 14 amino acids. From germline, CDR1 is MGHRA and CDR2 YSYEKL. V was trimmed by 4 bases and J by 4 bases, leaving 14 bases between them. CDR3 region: CASSPGSTGYEQYF. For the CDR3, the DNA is TGCGCCAGCAGCCCGGGAAGCACGGGGTACGAGCAGTACTTC.